The 20 T cell receptor beta chains given below trace back to one sample, sequenced in a study of blood T cell repertoires in COVID-19 (dated by TCRdb to 2019 to 2021). The receptor library was made with the immunoSEQ multiplex PCR assay. TCRdb carries this immuneACCESS record with in-frame sequences only. Its versions omit some clonotypes, under half of them owing to an unresolved V gene in the studies checked, with the rest unexplained. In all, the sample holds fewer than 200,000 clones, and about four fifths of those were seen once. The top ten clonotypes cover roughly 18% of the sample. The sample comprised PBMCs or T cells enriched from blood (not recorded which). These receptors were obtained from a man aged 55-75 years who had recovered from COVID-19.

This clone showed up just a few times. This sequence joins TRBV7-9 and TRBJ2-7, with 7 positions matching TRBD1. The CDR3 covers 15 residues. Germline-derived CDR1 and CDR2 are SEHNR and FQNEAQ (reference sequence). V lost 3 bases to trimming and J lost 2 bases; unmatched junction nucleotides: 7. This CDR3 reads CASSFVRQGAYEQYF. The CDR3 DNA is TGTGCCAGCAGCTTCGTGAGGCAGGGGGCCTACGAGCAGTACTTC.

This rearrangement joins TRBV4-1 to TRBJ2-3; tentatively, D is TRBD1 (5 bases). The CDR3 consists of 16 residues. Trimming removed 3 bases at V and 1 base at J, with 14 bases between. Germline assignment: CDR1 MGHRA and CDR2 YSYEKL. The CDR3 DNA is TGCGCCAGCAGCCAGCGACTGGACACGGGCACAGATACGCAGTATTTT. Its protein is CASSQRLDTGTDTQYF.

This clone was recorded a few times. The CDR3 region has the DNA TGTGCCAGCAGCCGAGGCCGGACAGGCGAAAAACTGTTTTTT. The encoded protein is CASSRGRTGEKLFF. This rearrangement joins TRBV7-9 to TRBJ1-4; 7 nucleotides line up with TRBD1. CDR1 and CDR2 from the germline V gene are SEHNR and FQNEAQ (reference sequence). The CDR3 spans 14 residues. Trimming at V came to 5 bases and at J to 8 bases, leaving 8 bases not matched to a gene.

The chain carries TRBV7-6 and TRBJ2-5; 11 nucleotides align to TRBD2. The CDR3 is made up of 15 amino acids. The ends lost 5 bases at V and 5 bases at J; junction bases unmatched: 7. The V gene's germline CDR1 is SGHVS and CDR2 FNYEAQ. This CDR3 is CASSQGASGRETQYF. DNA of the CDR3: TGTGCCAGCAGCCAGGGTGCTAGCGGGAGGGAGACCCAGTACTTC.

The chain is built from TRBV5-6 and TRBJ2-3; maybe TRBD1 (6 bases). Trimming left V 3 bases short and J 5 bases short, with 13 bases between. From germline, CDR1 is SGHDT and CDR2 YYEEEE. The CDR3 length is 14 residues. CDR3: CASSSLAGVDTQYF. The CDR3 DNA is TGTGCCAGCAGCTCCCTTGCAGGGGTAGATACGCAGTATTTT. Variable domain in full (rest from reference TRBV5-6 and TRBJ2-3): DAGVTQSPTHLIKTRGQQVTLRCSPKSGHDTVSWYQQALGQGPQFIFQYYEEEERQRGNFPDRFSGHQFPNYSSELNVNALLLGDSALYLCASSSLAGVDTQYFGPGTRLTVL.

This clone was counted ten times or more. The rearrangement uses TRBV3-1 (or the pseudogene TRBV3-2) and TRBJ2-1; TRBD2 matches 8 bases. The CDR3 extends over 14 amino acids. V dropped 1 base and J dropped 9; count of bases not matched to a gene: 5. Germline CDR1 and CDR2: LGHDT and YNNKEL (reference sequence). CDR3: CASSQARGGSEQFF. DNA of the CDR3: TGTGCCAGCAGCCAAGCCCGGGGGGGGAGTGAGCAGTTCTTC.

The genes are TRBV12-5 and TRBJ2-7; D is unclear. Germline loops: CDR1 LGHNT, CDR2 FRNRAP. The length of the CDR3 is 12 residues. The V end was cut by 1 base, the J end by 3 bases, with 4 bases between. The CDR3 region has the DNA TGTGCTAGTGGTTTGGCAGACTACGAGCAGTACTTC. It specifies CASGLADYEQYF.

The chain has TRBV2 and TRBJ2-2, with 8 bases that match TRBD2. The junction had 2 bases not matched to a gene; V was cut back by 4 bases and J by 4 bases. CDR3 length: 14 residues. Germline values: CDR1 SNHLY, CDR2 FYNNEI. The chain's CDR3 is CASSVAGGTGELFF. CDR3 sequence (DNA): TGTGCCAGCAGTGTTGCGGGGGGCACCGGGGAGCTGTTTTTT.

The chain recombines TRBV27 with TRBJ1-3; D might be TRBD1 (5 bases). The germline CDR1 and CDR2 sequences are MNHEY and SMNVEV (reference sequence). Trimming removed 5 bases at V and 4 bases at J, with 18 bases between. The CDR3 is 16 residues long. The CDR3 DNA sequence: TGTGCCAGCAGTCCATCTGGGGCTCTGCTGGGAAACACCATATATTTT. Encoded protein: CASSPSGALLGNTIYF.

This chain joins TRBV2 and TRBJ1-5; 9 bases are a match to TRBD1. The CDR3 contains 14 residues. V shed 6 bases and J 4 bases; nucleotides not matched to a gene: 4. The germline V gene has CDR1 SNHLY and CDR2 FYNNEI. CDR3 sequence: CASRQDRGNQPQHF. As DNA, the CDR3 is TGTGCCAGCAGACAAGACAGGGGGAATCAGCCCCAGCATTTT.

V usage is TRBV9 and J usage is TRBJ1-2, with 8 bases fitting TRBD1. Germline V gene lookup returns CDR1 SGDLS and CDR2 YYNGEE. This CDR3 spans 14 amino acids. V trimming: 2 bases; J trimming: 4 bases; junction bases outside the gene matches: 4. The CDR3 bases are TGTGCCAGCAGCGTGGCTACAGGGGGCTATGGCTACACCTTC. This encodes CASSVATGGYGYTF.

The rearrangement joins TRBV5-8 to TRBJ2-7; weak D call: TRBD1 (5 bases). V was shortened by 4 bases and J by 7 bases, with 21 bases between the two germline ends. Germline assignment: CDR1 SGHTS and CDR2 YDEGEE. The CDR3 is 15 amino acids. CDR3: CASSPYVGPPREQYF. The CDR3 nucleotides read TGTGCCAGCAGCCCCTATGTGGGGCCCCCTAGGGAGCAGTACTTC.

The V call is TRBV2, the J call TRBJ2-1; 9 bases match TRBD1. CDR1 is SNHLY and CDR2 is FYNNEI in the germline V gene. The junction had 9 bases not matched to a gene; V was cut back by 3 bases and J by 3 bases. There are 17 residues in the CDR3. Here the CDR3 DNA reads TGTGCCAGCAGTGACACCCCCGGGACAGGGCACTACAATGAGCAGTTCTTC. It encodes CASSDTPGTGHYNEQFF.

The chain combines TRBV3-1 (or the pseudogene TRBV3-2) with TRBJ1-3; D not certain. The CDR3 totals 16 residues. With 3 bases removed from V and 0 bases from J, the gap between germline ends came to 12 bases. The germline V gene encodes CDR1 LGHDT and CDR2 YNNKEL (reference sequence). The CDR3 bases are TGTGCCAGCAGCCAGGGGAGGACCGACTCTGGAAACACCATATATTTT. It encodes CASSQGRTDSGNTIYF.

The CDR3: CASGAGPGNTIYF. The CDR3 nucleotides read TGTGCCAGTGGGGCCGGTCCGGGAAACACCATATATTTT. V gene TRBV19 combines with J gene TRBJ1-3, with D tentatively TRBD1 (5 bases). The germline V and J ends were trimmed by 8 bases and 4 bases, with 12 bases remaining between them. Germline V gene data show CDR1 as LNHDA and CDR2 as SQIVND (reference sequence). The CDR3 runs to 13 residues.

This clone was observed many times. The CDR3 nucleotides are TGTGCCAGCAGCTTTATCAATGAGCAGTTCTTC. This encodes CASSFINEQFF. The J gene is TRBJ2-1, the V gene TRBV7-2; D remains unclear. Per the germline V gene, CDR1 is SGHTA and CDR2 is FQGNSA. V gave up 3 bases and J gave up 6 bases, with 3 bases separating them. CDR3 length equals 11 residues.

The chain combines TRBV5-4 with TRBJ2-7; TRBD2 aligns across 7 bases. CDR1 SGHNT and CDR2 YYREEE come from the germline V gene (reference sequence). The V gene end was trimmed by 4 bases and the J gene end by 4 bases; junction bases not matched to a gene: 11. The CDR3 consists of 15 residues. CDR3 amino acids: CASSPPGRGTYEQYF. The CDR3 DNA reads TGTGCCAGCAGCCCACCGGGGCGGGGGACTTACGAGCAGTACTTC.

The chain links TRBV25-1 to TRBJ2-1; TRBD2 agrees at 9 bases. The CDR3 totals 15 residues. V dropped 3 bases and J dropped 4; count of bases not matched to a gene: 4. Per the germline V gene, CDR1 is MGHDK and CDR2 is SYGVNS. The CDR3 DNA is TGTGCCAGCAGTGACAGCGGGAGGAGGTACAATGAGCAGTTCTTC. Amino acid sequence: CASSDSGRRYNEQFF. The variable domain in full, with the rest retrieved from reference TRBV25-1 and TRBJ2-1, is EADIYQTPRYLVIGTGKKITLECSQTMGHDKMYWYQQDPGMELHLIHYSYGVNSTEKGDLSSESTVSRIRTEHFPLTLESARPSHTSQYLCASSDSGRRYNEQFFGPGTRLTVL.

This chain uses TRBV9 with TRBJ2-7; 13 positions agree with TRBD2. The CDR3 loop spans 15 amino acids. With V trimmed by 4 bases and J by 2 bases, 3 bases remained unmatched. The germline gives CDR1 SGDLS, CDR2 YYNGEE. CDR3 protein: CASSPTSGGAYEQYF. In DNA, the CDR3 is TGTGCCAGCAGCCCTACTAGCGGGGGGGCCTACGAGCAGTACTTC. The entire variable domain, with the rest obtained from reference TRBV9 and TRBJ2-7, is as follows: DSGVTQTPKHLITATGQRVTLRCSPRSGDLSVYWYQQSLDQGLQFLIQYYNGEERAKGNILERFSAQQFPDLHSELNLSSLELGDSALYFCASSPTSGGAYEQYFGPGTRLTVT.

This clone was found once. This sequence joins TRBV5-5 and TRBJ2-5; 7 nucleotides match TRBD1. Per the germline V gene, CDR1 is SGHKS and CDR2 is YYEKEE (reference sequence). CDR3 length: 15 residues. The junction had 6 bases not matched to a gene; V was cut back by 0 bases and J by 4 bases. CDR3 coding DNA: TGTGCCAGCAGCTTGGGCCCCGACAGGGCAGAGACCCAGTACTTC. Translating it yields CASSLGPDRAETQYF.